The 22 T cell receptor beta chains below were found in one sample sequenced in a study of blood T cells in healthy people across ages. Primers used in a second PCR of roughly 7 to 12 cycles were a sample-barcoded 5' primer and a J-beta primer mix. In TCRdb, the 5' RACE reads were re-called with MiXCR into one record per CDR3 protein. The repertoire has hundreds of thousands of distinct CDR3 sequences, 20% to 25% of them found once; the top ten carry under 4%. The specimen sequenced was blood. The receptors here all came from a man aged 65-85 years in good health.

The sample holds a few counts of this clonotype. The chain recombines TRBV6-1 with TRBJ1-2; D unclear. The CDR3 consists of 11 residues. Per germline, CDR1 MNHNS and CDR2 SASEGT. V was pared by 4 bases and J by 2 bases, with 2 bases between. As DNA, the CDR3 is TGTGCCAGCAGTGGGAACTATGGCTACACCTTC. Its protein is CASSGNYGYTF.

V and J are TRBV20-1 and TRBJ2-3, with 7 bases that match TRBD1. J gave up 0 bases and V 6 bases, and 6 bases lay outside the gene matches. Germline CDR1 DFQATT, CDR2 SNEGSKA (reference sequence). The CDR3 contains 14 residues. For the CDR3, the DNA is TGCAGTGCCAGGGGACAGTCTAGCACAGATACGCAGTATTTT. This translates into CSARGQSSTDTQYF.

The chain employs TRBV28 and TRBJ2-1; either TRBD1 or TRBD2 may supply D (5 bases each). With the DNA end fitting TRBJ2-7 better, the J assignment may be wrong. CDR1 and CDR2 (germline): MDHEN, SYDVKM. This CDR3 comprises 14 residues. The CDR3: CASSLGTNTYEQYF. The DNA for the CDR3 is TGTGCCAGCAGTTTAGGGACCAATACCTACGAGCAGTACTTC.

This clonotype occurred a few times. The CDR3 DNA reads as TGTGCCAGCAGCGCGGGCGGGGAGCTGTTTTTT. Translating it yields CASSAGGELFF. This rearrangement joins TRBV12-3 or TRBV12-4 to TRBJ2-2, with D possibly matching TRBD2 (5 bases). V was pared by 6 bases and J by 7 bases, with 6 bases between. This CDR3 comprises 11 residues.

This clonotype appeared a few times. The gene calls are TRBV29-1 and TRBJ2-7; no reliable D call. The CDR3 covers 11 residues. The germline gives CDR1 SQVTM, CDR2 ANQGSEA. The germline V and J ends were trimmed by 1 base and 7 bases, with 8 bases remaining between them. In DNA, the CDR3 is TGCAGCGTTGAAGGGGCGGAGGAGCAGTACTTC. The encoded protein is CSVEGAEEQYF.

J is TRBJ2-3 and V is TRBV7-6; D may match TRBD1 or TRBD2 (5 bases each). This CDR3 region has 15 residues. Per the germline V gene, CDR1 is SGHVS and CDR2 is FNYEAQ. Deletions cut 1 base from V and 8 bases from J, with 16 bases between. CDR3 sequence reads: CASSLVVGGGGTQYF. The DNA of the CDR3 is TGTGCCAGCAGCTTAGTCGTTGGGGGTGGCGGTACGCAGTATTTT.

Only a few counts were recorded for this clonotype. The V call is TRBV29-1, the J call TRBJ2-3; D not resolved. Deletions cut 4 bases from V and 1 base from J, with 6 bases between. From germline, CDR1 is SQVTM and CDR2 ANQGSEA. The CDR3 covers 12 residues. This CDR3 is CSVVTGTDTQYF. DNA of the CDR3: TGCAGCGTTGTAACAGGCACAGATACGCAGTATTTT.

This clonotype was detected a few times. The chain uses TRBV5-1 and TRBJ2-1; D gene ambiguous. Germline CDR1 reads SGHRS; CDR2 reads YFSETQ. This CDR3 has 11 residues. Trimming cost V 6 bases and J 5 bases, with 6 bases left between them. The CDR3 region has the DNA TGCGCCAGCACTAATAACAATGAGCAGTTCTTC. As protein: CASTNNNEQFF.

This clonotype was seen a handful of times. The chain links TRBV7-3 to TRBJ2-3; TRBD2 agrees at 12 bases. The germline CDR1 and CDR2 sequences are SGHTA and FQGTGA. The CDR3 runs to 18 residues. V lost 5 bases and J lost 4; bases outside the gene matches: 13. The CDR3 reads CASSMGSVTSGSADTQYF. In DNA, the CDR3 is TGTGCCAGCAGCATGGGATCGGTGACTAGCGGGAGCGCAGATACGCAGTATTTT.

There are a few counts of this clonotype. The chain links TRBV11-2 to TRBJ1-2, with TRBD1 identical over 11 bases. With V trimmed by 0 bases and J by 13 bases, 4 bases remained unmatched. Germline CDR1 reads SGHAT; CDR2 reads FQNNGV. CDR3 length equals 13 residues. The CDR3 DNA reads as TGTGCCAGCAGCTTAGACGGACAGGGGGCGGCCACCTTC. Amino acids: CASSLDGQGAATF.

This rearrangement joins TRBV4-1 to TRBJ2-3; the match to TRBD2 covers 10 bases. Unmatched junction bases numbered 14, after V lost 0 bases and J lost 2 bases. The CDR3 length is 20 residues. Per the germline V gene, CDR1 is MGHRA and CDR2 is YSYEKL. CDR3 residues: CASSQDERSGRAEHTDTQYF. CDR3 coding DNA: TGCGCCAGCAGCCAAGATGAACGAAGCGGGAGGGCCGAGCACACAGATACGCAGTATTTT.

The table lists this clonotype with many counts. V usage is TRBV4-1 and J usage is TRBJ2-6, with D perhaps matching TRBD1 or TRBD2 (5 bases each). The germline V gene encodes CDR1 MGHRA and CDR2 YSYEKL. The CDR3 consists of 15 residues. V gave up 6 bases and J gave up 0 bases, with 9 bases separating them. CDR3 nucleotides: TGCGCCAGCAGTCCAGGGAGCTCTGGGGCCAACGTCCTGACTTTC. Residues: CASSPGSSGANVLTF.

This clonotype was detected only a few times. The chain joins TRBV7-2 to TRBJ2-5, with 8 bases identical to TRBD1. The DNA end is more similar to TRBJ2-1, so the J call may be wrong. The CDR3 totals 13 residues. CDR1 SGHTA and CDR2 FQGNSA come from the germline V gene. The CDR3, as DNA: TGTGCCAGCAGCCCCCGACAGGGGCAGGAGCAGTTCTTC. It translates to CASSPRQGQEQFF.

This clonotype was picked up a small number of times. The rearrangement uses TRBV4-1 and TRBJ2-1, with 7 nucleotides matching TRBD1. J lost 6 bases, V lost 1 base, and 6 bases had no gene match. Germline V gene data show CDR1 as MGHRA and CDR2 as YSYEKL. The CDR3 has 15 amino acids. CDR3 residues: CASSQVTGMPNEQFF. DNA of the CDR3: TGCGCCAGCAGCCAAGTGACAGGGATGCCCAATGAGCAGTTCTTC.

Many counts were recorded for this clonotype. The chain recombines TRBV20-1 with TRBJ2-5; D remains ambiguous. The DNA end favors TRBJ2-7, so the J call may be wrong. In germline, CDR1 is DFQATT, CDR2 SNEGSKA (reference sequence). The CDR3 is 15 residues long. The chain's CDR3 is CSAIMFGYEPYEQYF. The DNA of the CDR3 is TGCAGTGCTATCATGTTCGGCTATGAACCATACGAGCAGTACTTC.

This chain uses TRBV6-6 with TRBJ1-2, with 9 bases aligning to TRBD1. Unmatched junction bases numbered 12, after V lost 6 bases and J lost 1 base. From germline, CDR1 is MNHNY and CDR2 SVGAGI (reference sequence). CDR3 length: 17 residues. CDR3 sequence: CASRDNPGTGSNYGYTF. In DNA, the CDR3 is TGTGCCAGCAGGGATAATCCCGGGACAGGGAGTAACTATGGCTACACCTTC.

This clonotype showed up just a few times. The CDR3 coding sequence is TGCAGCGTTGCCCGGGAGGCTGACTACGAGCAGTACTTC. It is translated as CSVAREADYEQYF. V and J are TRBV29-1 and TRBJ2-5; 7 nucleotides line up with TRBD2. The J call may be in error: the DNA end matches TRBJ2-7 better. CDR1 is SQVTM and CDR2 is ANQGSEA in the germline V gene. The CDR3 is 13 amino acids.

This clonotype was observed a handful of times. At one of its ends the junction is not consistent with the germline gene, which may arise from a read error. The chain carries TRBV16 and TRBJ2-7; no clear D gene. Germline V gene sequence: CDR1 KGHSY, CDR2 FQNENV. The CDR3 spans 12 residues. In nucleotides, the CDR3 is TGTGCCAGCAGCCAATCGGGTTTCGAGCAGTGCTTC. Translated: CASSQSGFEQCF. The whole variable domain, remainder taken from reference TRBV16 and TRBJ2-7, is GEEVAQTPKHLVRGEGQKAKLYCAPIKGHSYVFWYQQVLKNEFKFLISFQNENVFDETGMPKERFSAKCLPNSPCSLEIQATKLEDSAVYFCASSQSGFEQCFGPGTRLTVT.

The V and J genes are TRBV20-1 and TRBJ2-5, with a tentative D call TRBD1 (5 bases). The J call may be in error: the DNA end matches TRBJ2-7 better. The CDR3 runs 15 residues. The germline V gene has CDR1 DFQATT and CDR2 SNEGSKA (reference sequence). CDR3 in DNA: TGCAGTGCTAGAGAGCGCGGACAAAGCTCCTACGAGCAGTACTTC. Translated: CSARERGQSSYEQYF.

This chain uses TRBV7-2 with TRBJ1-2; no firm D call. In germline, CDR1 is SGHTA, CDR2 FQGNSA. The CDR3 extends over 16 amino acids. Trimming left V 1 base short and J 0 bases short, with 12 bases between. The CDR3 reads CASSLGPGVTNYGYTF. The CDR3 nucleotides read TGTGCCAGCAGCTTAGGTCCGGGAGTTACTAACTATGGCTACACCTTC.

This clonotype has only a few counts. J is TRBJ2-1 and V is TRBV24-1, with TRBD2 identical over 12 bases. Germline loops: CDR1 KGHDR, CDR2 SFDVKD. This CDR3 spans 16 amino acids. Trimming cost V 5 bases and J 5 bases; bases outside gene matches: 6. The CDR3 DNA is TGTGCCACCAGTGTACAACTAGCGGGAGGTCACAATGAGCAGTTCTTC. Protein sequence: CATSVQLAGGHNEQFF.

In its sample, this clonotype was seen a few times. The rearrangement links TRBV24-1 to TRBJ2-7, with no clear D. This CDR3 spans 16 amino acids. Trimming left V 8 bases short and J 2 bases short, with 21 bases between. Germline CDR1 reads KGHDR; CDR2 reads SFDVKD. CDR3 nucleotide sequence: TGTGCCACCACCGATTTTATTGCCCACTTCGCCTACGAGCAGTACTTC. Protein product: CATTDFIAHFAYEQYF.